A single sample is the source of the 27 T cell receptor beta chains below, sequenced in a study of T cell responses to AZD1222 COVID-19 vaccine. Repertoires were generated with immunoSEQ multiplex PCR, while TCRdb's copy carries only in-frame clones and drops some. This table has 130,000 or so clones, roughly 93% appearing once. Sequences were derived from peripheral blood, sampled on day 0 of MenACWY control vaccination. The receptor set was obtained from an adult in good health.

V is TRBV5-1 and J is TRBJ2-6; a weak D match, TRBD2 (5 bases). This CDR3 has 17 residues. Germline V CDR1 and CDR2: SGHRS, YFSETQ. V lost 0 bases and J lost 1, with 11 bases in between. CDR3 bases: TGCGCCAGCAGCTTGGGAGGACTCCCATCTGGGGCCAACGTCCTGACTTTC. Its translation is CASSLGGLPSGANVLTF.

This clone was detected only once. The CDR3 sequence is CASSLSAGRAFF. DNA of the CDR3: TGTGCCAGCAGTTTGTCCGCAGGTAGGGCTTTCTTT. The chain joins TRBV12-3 or TRBV12-4 to TRBJ1-1; D remains unclear. The V and J ends lost 3 bases and 11 bases respectively, with 13 bases between them. The CDR3 loop spans 12 amino acids.

The chain has TRBV5-6 and TRBJ1-2; 8 bases align to TRBD1. This CDR3 contains 17 residues. The germline V gene has CDR1 SGHDT and CDR2 YYEEEE. V shed 4 bases and J 5 bases; nucleotides not matched to a gene: 16. The CDR3 loop reads CASSGPEFRGRRYGYTF. The CDR3 bases are TGTGCCAGCAGCGGACCCGAATTCAGGGGGCGCAGGTATGGCTACACCTTC.

The chain uses TRBV4-2 and TRBJ1-3; 7 nucleotides agree with TRBD1. The CDR3 is made up of 18 amino acids. Per germline, CDR1 LGHNA and CDR2 YNFKEQ. Germline trimming cut 0 bases from V and 1 base from J; bases unmatched to any gene: 9. The CDR3 DNA is TGTGCCAGCAGCCAAGAGGGACAGCCTGGGGGATCTGGAAACACCATATATTTT. Protein: CASSQEGQPGGSGNTIYF.

This sequence joins TRBV9 and TRBJ1-2; TRBD1 matches at 7 bases. From germline, CDR1 is SGDLS and CDR2 YYNGEE. CDR3 size: 13 residues. V lost 3 bases to trimming and J lost 4 bases; unmatched junction nucleotides: 3. CDR3 coding DNA: TGTGCCAGCAGCGCGACAGGGTTCTATGGCTACACCTTC. It yields the protein CASSATGFYGYTF.

The rearrangement links TRBV9 to TRBJ2-6; D remains unclear. The germline V and J ends were trimmed by 4 bases and 2 bases, with 10 bases remaining between them. The germline CDR1 and CDR2 sequences are SGDLS and YYNGEE. This CDR3 comprises 15 residues. The CDR3 here is CASSLGLTGANVLTF. Written as DNA, the CDR3 is TGTGCCAGCAGCCTCGGGTTGACTGGGGCCAACGTCCTGACTTTC.

The V and J genes are TRBV5-1 and TRBJ1-1, with D hard to call. Trimming shortened V by 4 bases and J by 0 bases, and 10 bases separated the two germline ends. In germline, CDR1 is SGHRS, CDR2 YFSETQ. The CDR3 extends over 14 amino acids. The CDR3 loop reads CASSPRGLNTEAFF. In DNA form, the CDR3 reads TGCGCCAGCAGCCCCCGTGGCCTGAACACTGAAGCTTTCTTT.

The V and J genes are TRBV9 and TRBJ1-3, with unresolved D. CDR1 is SGDLS, CDR2 YYNGEE, per germline. The CDR3 is made up of 16 amino acids. Between the trimmed V and J ends, which lost 4 bases and 0 bases, there was a span of 14 bases. DNA of the CDR3: TGTGCCAGCAGCCCCCCGCTGAAGGACTCTGGAAACACCATATATTTT. Translating it yields CASSPPLKDSGNTIYF.

V usage is TRBV15 and J usage is TRBJ2-1; TRBD1 is a possible D gene (7 bases). The CDR3 contains 15 residues. Germline V gene lookup returns CDR1 LNHNV and CDR2 YYDKDF (reference sequence). V lost 0 bases to trimming and J lost 4 bases, with 10 bases between them. CDR3: CATSRDRGEYNEQFF. CDR3 DNA sequence: TGTGCCACCAGCAGAGACAGGGGGGAGTACAATGAGCAGTTCTTC.

CDR3 nucleotides: TGTGCCAGCAGCCAAGATCCAGGGACTAGCGGGGGGGCCGGCTACAATGAGCAGTTCTTC. It yields the protein CASSQDPGTSGGAGYNEQFF. V is TRBV4-2 and J is TRBJ2-1; 16 positions match TRBD2. Germline V gene sequence: CDR1 LGHNA, CDR2 YNFKEQ. The length of the CDR3 is 20 residues. The V gene end was trimmed by 0 bases and the J gene end by 3 bases; junction bases not matched to a gene: 8.

The genes are TRBV9 and TRBJ1-2; D unresolved. The CDR3 is made up of 17 amino acids. V shed 3 bases and J shed 2 bases, with 20 bases lying between them. The germline CDR1 and CDR2 sequences are SGDLS and YYNGEE. CDR3 region: CASSGGRTGNRNYGYTF. In nucleotides, the CDR3 is TGTGCCAGCAGCGGAGGACGGACGGGCAACCGAAACTATGGCTACACCTTC.

The CDR3 sequence: CASRWAAGGNTIYF. The CDR3 DNA reads as TGTGCCAGCAGATGGGCAGCTGGTGGAAACACCATATATTTT. V gene TRBV28 combines with J gene TRBJ1-3; D call uncertain. This CDR3 has 14 amino acids. CDR1 is MDHEN and CDR2 is SYDVKM in the germline V gene. With 6 bases removed from V and 3 bases from J, the gap between germline ends came to 12 bases.

This chain joins TRBV6-5 and TRBJ1-6, with a possible D match to TRBD1 (5 bases). Germline V lookup: CDR1 MNHEY, CDR2 SVGAGI. This CDR3 spans 15 amino acids. Between the trimmed V and J ends, which lost 1 base and 5 bases, there was a span of 9 bases. CDR3 nucleotide sequence: TGTGCCAGCAGTTACTTTGGAGGGGATAATTCACCCCTCCACTTT. This gives the protein CASSYFGGDNSPLHF.

This chain uses TRBV7-9 with TRBJ1-2; D remains ambiguous. Germline V gene sequence: CDR1 SEHNR, CDR2 FQNEAQ (reference sequence). This CDR3 is 13 amino acids long. Trimming removed 5 bases from V and 8 bases from J, with 15 bases in between. The chain's CDR3 is CASSRLEAKGYTF. The CDR3 bases are TGTGCCAGCAGCCGGTTAGAGGCGAAAGGCTACACCTTC. Full variable domain (rest looked up from reference TRBV7-9 and TRBJ1-2): DTGVSQNPRHKITKRGQNVTFRCDPISEHNRLYWYRQTLGQGPEFLTYFQNEAQLEKSRLLSDRFSAERPKGSFSTLEIQRTEQGDSAMYLCASSRLEAKGYTFGSGTRLTVV.

This rearrangement joins TRBV11-2 to TRBJ2-7; no reliable D call. Germline V gene data show CDR1 as SGHAT and CDR2 as FQNNGV. CDR3 length: 13 residues. V was cut by 4 bases and J by 6 bases, with 13 bases left in between. CDR3 nucleotides: TGTGCCAGCAGCTCAATTACCACGCTCGAGCAGTACTTC. Translating gives CASSSITTLEQYF. The full variable domain, rest sourced from reference TRBV11-2 and TRBJ2-7, is EAGVAQSPRYKIIEKRQSVAFWCNPISGHATLYWYQQILGQGPKLLIQFQNNGVVDDSQLPKDRFSAERLKGVDSTLKIQPAKLEDSAVYLCASSSITTLEQYFGPGTRLTVT.

The chain has TRBV5-4 and TRBJ2-1; D gene uncertain. The V end was cut by 4 bases, the J end by 7 bases, with 12 bases between. This CDR3 is built from 13 residues. The germline V gene has CDR1 SGHNT and CDR2 YYREEE (reference sequence). The CDR3 DNA reads as TGTGCCAGCAGCAGAACTGACACTAATGAGCAGTTCTTC. Protein product: CASSRTDTNEQFF. Full variable domain (outside the CDR3, taken from reference TRBV5-4 and TRBJ2-1): ETGVTQSPTHLIKTRGQQVTLRCSSQSGHNTVSWYQQALGQGPQFIFQYYREEENGRGNFPPRFSGLQFPNYSSELNVNALELDDSALYLCASSRTDTNEQFFGPGTRLTVL.

The chain couples TRBV6-2 or TRBV6-3 to TRBJ2-1, with 8 bases aligning to TRBD2. The CDR3 is 16 amino acids. CDR1 MNHEY and CDR2 SVGEGT come from the germline V gene. Trimming took 3 bases from V and 2 from J; bases not matched to a gene: 6. CDR3 bases: TGTGCCAGCAGTTATATTCCGGGAGGGCCCTACAATGAGCAGTTCTTC. Amino acids: CASSYIPGGPYNEQFF.

The gene calls are TRBV1 and TRBJ2-7; the DNA was not compared with TRBD2, the D call given in the table. TRBV1 is labeled a pseudogene. This CDR3 has 14 residues. DNA for the CDR3: TGCACCAGCAGCCATGCCGGACTATCCTACGAGCAGTACTTC. It translates to CTSSHAGLSYEQYF.

The chain couples TRBV9 to TRBJ2-1; 8 positions agree with TRBD2. J gave up 2 bases and V 4 bases, and 8 bases lay outside the gene matches. Germline loops: CDR1 SGDLS, CDR2 YYNGEE. The length of the CDR3 is 16 residues. CDR3 loop: CASSPRLASTYNEQFF. The CDR3 coding sequence is TGTGCCAGCAGCCCGCGACTAGCGTCGACCTACAATGAGCAGTTCTTC.

The count of this clone is one. The rearrangement links TRBV14 to TRBJ2-7, with TRBD2 identical over 8 bases. CDR3 length equals 15 residues. The V segment lost 2 bases and the J segment 5 bases; nucleotides outside the gene matches: 8. Germline assignment: CDR1 SGHDN and CDR2 FVKESK. CDR3 nucleotide sequence: TGTGCCAGCAGCCAACTCAGCGGGAGTCGGGACGAGCAGTACTTC. Translated, it gives CASSQLSGSRDEQYF.

The V and J genes are TRBV9 and TRBJ1-1; possible D gene TRBD1, 5 bases. Trimming took off 4 bases at V and 2 bases at J, with 9 bases between the two ends. The germline V gene has CDR1 SGDLS and CDR2 YYNGEE. The CDR3 totals 13 residues. The CDR3 is CASSPQGNTEAFF. Here the CDR3 DNA reads TGTGCCAGCAGCCCCCAGGGCAACACTGAAGCTTTCTTT.

The J gene is TRBJ1-5, the V gene TRBV23-1, with a tentative D call TRBD1 (6 bases). TRBV23-1 is assigned to the ORF class and has an uncertain function. This CDR3 comprises 16 residues. The V end lost 3 bases, the J end lost 5 bases, and 17 bases lay between the germline ends. The CDR3 sequence is CASSQPQGRRDQPQHF. In DNA, the CDR3 is TGCGCCAGCAGTCAGCCGCAGGGGCGTAGGGATCAGCCCCAGCATTTT.

The genes are TRBV28 and TRBJ1-5; maybe TRBD1 (5 bases). The germline gives CDR1 MDHEN, CDR2 SYDVKM. There are 15 residues in the CDR3. Trimming removed 6 bases at V and 0 bases at J, with 12 bases between. The CDR3 DNA follows: TGTGCCAGCAGACGACAGAGCTATAGCAATCAGCCCCAGCATTTT. This sequence encodes CASRRQSYSNQPQHF.

This clone was seen just once. The rearrangement joins TRBV30 to TRBJ1-5; D gene ambiguous. The CDR3 runs 14 residues. Deletions cut 3 bases from V and 4 bases from J, with 13 bases between. CDR1 and CDR2 from the germline V gene are GTSNPN and SVGIG (reference sequence). The CDR3 spells CAWSRPGPNQPQHF. DNA for the CDR3: TGTGCCTGGAGCAGGCCTGGACCTAATCAGCCCCAGCATTTT.

V usage is TRBV6-5 and J usage is TRBJ1-1, with 11 bases that match TRBD1. CDR1 and CDR2 (germline): MNHEY, SVGAGI. This CDR3 spans 15 amino acids. With V trimmed by 5 bases and J by 7 bases, 9 bases remained unmatched. The CDR3 region has the DNA TGTGCCAGCAGTCCTGGACAGGGGGCCAGGGGTGAAGCTTTCTTT. Translation: CASSPGQGARGEAFF.

The chain is built from TRBV12-3 or TRBV12-4 and TRBJ1-2, with 9 bases matching TRBD1. The V gene end was trimmed by 6 bases and the J gene end by 8 bases; junction bases not matched to a gene: 7. The CDR3 totals 13 residues. The CDR3 reads CASSPDRGWGYTF. CDR3 DNA: TGTGCCAGCAGCCCGGACAGGGGCTGGGGCTACACCTTC.

The chain uses TRBV7-2 and TRBJ2-1, with TRBD2 matching 8 bases. Losses at the gene ends were 5 bases for V and 0 bases for J; bases not matched to a gene: 3. In germline, CDR1 is SGHTA, CDR2 FQGNSA. The CDR3 sequence is 15 residues long. The CDR3 DNA sequence: TGTGCCAGCAGCACCGGGACTAGCTCCTACAATGAGCAGTTCTTC. Protein sequence: CASSTGTSSYNEQFF.